Below are 29 T cell receptor beta chains sequenced from a single sample in a study of cytomegalovirus exposure and HLA in healthy donors. Some clones are missing from TCRdb's copy, which holds only in-frame ones; the method was immunoSEQ multiplex PCR. The sample records under 200,000 clones, about 90% being singletons. Sequenced input: PBMCs. These receptors were collected from a woman younger than 35 in good health and CMV-seropositive.

The rearrangement links TRBV27 to TRBJ2-6, with 8 bases aligning to TRBD1. From germline, CDR1 is MNHEY and CDR2 SMNVEV (reference sequence). The CDR3 has 16 residues. V trimming: 4 bases; J trimming: 2 bases; junction bases outside the gene matches: 4. The CDR3: CASSSQQGAGANVLTF. The CDR3 coding sequence is TGTGCCAGCAGTTCTCAACAGGGGGCTGGGGCCAACGTCCTGACTTTC.

This chain joins TRBV2 and TRBJ1-5; 8 positions agree with TRBD1. J gave up 0 bases and V 4 bases, and 5 bases lay outside the gene matches. CDR1 SNHLY and CDR2 FYNNEI come from the germline V gene. This CDR3 has 16 amino acids. CDR3 nucleotide sequence: TGTGCCAGCAGTGGGACAGGGTTTTTTAGCAATCAGCCCCAGCATTTT. Amino acids: CASSGTGFFSNQPQHF.

The chain links TRBV28 to TRBJ1-2; a weak D match, TRBD1 (5 bases). Germline lookup yields CDR1 MDHEN and CDR2 SYDVKM. The V end lost 5 bases, the J end lost 6 bases, and 13 bases lay between the germline ends. This CDR3 region has 13 residues. The CDR3 DNA reads as TGTGCCAGCAGTCTGGACCTGGACAATGGCTACACCTTC. Protein sequence: CASSLDLDNGYTF.

In this sample, this clone turned up a few times. The junction and the germline gene differ at one end; a read error may be behind it. The chain combines TRBV27 with TRBJ2-7; D is uncertain. This CDR3 contains 10 residues. Germline V gene lookup returns CDR1 MNHEY and CDR2 SMNVEV (reference sequence). The CDR3 spells CASSSPPQNF. The DNA of the CDR3 is TGTGCCAGCAGCTCCCCACCACAGAACTTC.

The CDR3 protein is CASSYDSGRLLTKNIQYF. CDR3 sequence (DNA): TGTGCCAGCAGCTATGATAGCGGGCGGCTGTTAACCAAAAACATTCAGTACTTC. The chain combines TRBV7-2 with TRBJ2-4; 7 bases align to TRBD2. The CDR3 spans 18 residues. Germline V gene lookup returns CDR1 SGHTA and CDR2 FQGNSA. Losses at the gene ends were 4 bases for V and 2 bases for J; bases not matched to a gene: 14.

V gene TRBV4-1 combines with J gene TRBJ2-5; tentatively, D is TRBD1 (6 bases). The CDR3 is made up of 14 amino acids. Germline V lookup: CDR1 MGHRA, CDR2 YSYEKL. Trimming removed 1 base from V and 5 bases from J, with 11 bases in between. The DNA of the CDR3 is TGCGCCAGCAGCCAAGGACCAGGGGTGGAGACCCAGTACTTC. As protein: CASSQGPGVETQYF.

The rearrangement joins TRBV28 to TRBJ1-2; D is unresolved. The germline gives CDR1 MDHEN, CDR2 SYDVKM. V was trimmed by 4 bases and J by 0 bases, leaving 12 bases between them. The CDR3 totals 15 residues. The CDR3 region has the DNA TGTGCCAGCAGTTCCGGAGTTCAAGCTAACTATGGCTACACCTTC. Encoded protein: CASSSGVQANYGYTF.

V and J are TRBV7-8 and TRBJ2-2; 15 bases map to TRBD2. With 4 bases clipped from V and 5 bases from J, the junction kept 11 bases outside the gene matches. The CDR3 covers 19 residues. The germline gives CDR1 SGHVS, CDR2 FQNEAQ. The CDR3: CASSSPGLAGGVKTGELFF. The CDR3 coding sequence is TGTGCCAGCAGCTCACCGGGACTAGCGGGAGGAGTGAAGACCGGGGAGCTGTTTTTT.

The chain recombines TRBV2 with TRBJ2-3; the D is unclear. This CDR3 spans 14 amino acids. V lost 3 bases and J 0 bases, leaving 7 bases between the germline ends. The V gene's germline CDR1 is SNHLY and CDR2 FYNNEI. CDR3 sequence: CASSDVGSTDTQYF. Written as DNA, the CDR3 is TGTGCCAGCAGTGACGTCGGGAGCACAGATACGCAGTATTTT.

This clone is labeled as medium-sized (0.01 to 0.1%). This sequence joins TRBV28 and TRBJ2-2; weak D call: TRBD2 (6 bases). Trimming stripped 3 bases from V and 6 bases from J, with 8 bases between. This CDR3 contains 13 residues. CDR1 and CDR2 from the germline V gene are MDHEN and SYDVKM. In DNA, the CDR3 is TGTGCCAGCAGTTTTGGGGAGGCCGGGGAGCTGTTTTTT. Amino acids: CASSFGEAGELFF.

The rearrangement joins TRBV18 to TRBJ2-1; 8 bases match TRBD1. Losses at the gene ends were 3 bases for V and 3 bases for J; bases not matched to a gene: 10. The CDR3 spans 17 residues. Germline V gene lookup returns CDR1 KGHSH and CDR2 LQKENI. CDR3 amino acids: CASSPSFSTGVYNEQFF. The CDR3 DNA follows: TGTGCCAGCTCACCCTCCTTCTCGACAGGGGTCTACAATGAGCAGTTCTTC.

This chain uses TRBV11-3 with TRBJ1-2; D is uncertain. The CDR3 spans 14 residues. V was shortened by 1 base and J by 2 bases, with 8 bases between the two germline ends. Germline V lookup: CDR1 SGHNT, CDR2 YENEEA. In DNA, the CDR3 is TGTGCCAGCAGCTTAGGGGAGGCCAACTATGGCTACACCTTC. Encoded protein: CASSLGEANYGYTF.

This clone was found once. The rearrangement links TRBV7-9 to TRBJ1-3; perhaps TRBD1 as D (6 bases). The germline gives CDR1 SEHNR, CDR2 FQNEAQ (reference sequence). This CDR3 has 13 amino acids. V was shortened by 1 base and J by 5 bases, with 6 bases between the two germline ends. CDR3 residues: CASSLGDRNTIYF. CDR3 DNA sequence: TGTGCCAGCAGCTTAGGGGACAGAAACACCATATATTTT. Variable domain in full (rest from reference TRBV7-9 and TRBJ1-3): DTGVSQNPRHKITKRGQNVTFRCDPISEHNRLYWYRQTLGQGPEFLTYFQNEAQLEKSRLLSDRFSAERPKGSFSTLEIQRTEQGDSAMYLCASSLGDRNTIYFGEGSWLTVV.

The CDR3 spells CATSARREAGLRYEQFF. For the CDR3, the DNA is TGTGCCACCAGCGCACGTCGGGAAGCGGGACTTAGGTATGAGCAGTTCTTC. This rearrangement joins TRBV15 to TRBJ2-1, with 7 nucleotides matching TRBD2. Germline V gene data show CDR1 as LNHNV and CDR2 as YYDKDF (reference sequence). V was clipped by 5 bases and J by 8 bases; unmatched bases: 18. The CDR3 has 17 amino acids.

The chain is built from TRBV5-1 and TRBJ2-1, with TRBD2 matching over 8 bases. Germline V gene data show CDR1 as SGHRS and CDR2 as YFSETQ. Losses at the gene ends were 5 bases for V and 5 bases for J; bases not matched to a gene: 6. The CDR3 is made up of 14 amino acids. CDR3 residues: CASRREAGNNEQFF. CDR3 DNA: TGCGCCAGCAGGCGGGAGGCCGGAAACAATGAGCAGTTCTTC.

V gene TRBV4-1 combines with J gene TRBJ2-5; 7 bases are a match to TRBD2. Unmatched junction bases numbered 17, after V lost 1 base and J lost 6 bases. Germline V lookup: CDR1 MGHRA, CDR2 YSYEKL. The CDR3 totals 18 residues. CDR3 nucleotides: TGCGCCAGCAGCCAAGCGGCGGCGGGAGAGCGGGCTAGGAAGACCCAGTACTTC. This sequence encodes CASSQAAAGERARKTQYF.

The V and J genes are TRBV5-1 and TRBJ2-1, with 7 bases lining up with TRBD2. The CDR3 is 14 amino acids. The V segment lost 4 bases and the J segment 8 bases; nucleotides outside the gene matches: 9. Looked up from germline, CDR1 is SGHRS and CDR2 is YFSETQ. Here the CDR3 reads CASSPGLEGYEQFF. In nucleotides, the CDR3 is TGCGCCAGCAGCCCTGGACTAGAAGGCTATGAGCAGTTCTTC.

The J gene is TRBJ2-7, the V gene TRBV18; TRBD1 agrees at 9 bases. Germline trimming cut 2 bases from V and 6 bases from J; bases unmatched to any gene: 5. The CDR3 consists of 14 residues. Germline V lookup: CDR1 KGHSH, CDR2 LQKENI. CDR3 in DNA: TGTGCCAGCTCACCAATTGGGACAGGGACCGAGCAGTACTTC. The encoded protein is CASSPIGTGTEQYF. Variable domain in full (rest from reference TRBV18 and TRBJ2-7): NAGVMQNPRHLVRRRGQEARLRCSPMKGHSHVYWYRQLPEEGLKFMVYLQKENIIDESGMPKERFSAEFPKEGPSILRIQQVVRGDSAAYFCASSPIGTGTEQYFGPGTRLTVT.

The chain couples TRBV29-1 to TRBJ2-1; 10 bases are shared with TRBD1. Germline values: CDR1 SQVTM, CDR2 ANQGSEA. CDR3 length equals 14 residues. The trim removed 6 bases at V and 5 bases at J, leaving 7 bases unmatched. CDR3 region: CSVGDRGAHNEQFF. The DNA for the CDR3 is TGCAGCGTCGGGGACAGGGGCGCACACAATGAGCAGTTCTTC.

The V and J genes are TRBV7-2 and TRBJ2-1; 12 nucleotides match TRBD2. Germline V CDR1 and CDR2: SGHTA, FQGNSA. The CDR3 spans 15 residues. V was clipped by 6 bases and J by 6 bases; unmatched bases: 6. CDR3 in DNA: TGTGCCAGCAGTAGTGGACTAGCGGGGACCAATGAGCAGTTCTTC. Amino acid sequence: CASSSGLAGTNEQFF.

V gene TRBV7-9 combines with J gene TRBJ1-3, with D maybe TRBD1 (6 bases). Trimming took 5 bases from V and 0 from J, leaving 17 bases between them. CDR1 is SEHNR and CDR2 is FQNEAQ in the germline V gene (reference sequence). The CDR3 covers 17 residues. The CDR3 DNA reads as TGTGCCAGCAGCCCCCCGGGACACCATTCCTCTGGAAACACCATATATTTT. Its protein product is CASSPPGHHSSGNTIYF.

Only a few counts were recorded for this clone. This sequence joins TRBV10-3 and TRBJ2-7; possibly TRBD2 for D (6 bases). V was clipped by 2 bases and J by 3 bases, with 11 bases between them. The CDR3 loop spans 14 amino acids. Germline V CDR1 and CDR2: ENHRY, SYGVKD. CDR3 DNA sequence: TGTGCCATCAGTGAGGCTGATAGCGGCTACGAGCAGTACTTC. Amino acid sequence: CAISEADSGYEQYF.

In DNA, the CDR3 is TGTGCCAAGGGGGGACAGGGGCGAACCCGCATTCAGTACTTC. Its translation: CAKGGQGRTRIQYF. The V gene is TRBV27, the J gene TRBJ2-4; 10 positions match TRBD1. This CDR3 region has 14 residues. CDR1 is MNHEY, CDR2 SMNVEV, per germline (reference sequence). The trim removed 10 bases at V and 9 bases at J, leaving 12 bases unmatched.

The chain couples TRBV6-1 to TRBJ2-1, with 10 bases lining up with TRBD2. The germline gives CDR1 MNHNS, CDR2 SASEGT. V lost 7 bases and J lost 9; bases outside the gene matches: 12. This CDR3 region has 15 residues. The CDR3, as DNA: TGTGCCAGCACCATAAGCGGGAGGGTCAGAGGTGAGCAGTTCTTC. Protein product: CASTISGRVRGEQFF.

J is TRBJ1-2 and V is TRBV25-1; 8 positions agree with TRBD1. V lost 4 bases to trimming and J lost 2 bases; unmatched junction nucleotides: 3. There are 14 residues in the CDR3. The V gene's germline CDR1 is MGHDK and CDR2 SYGVNS. CDR3 in amino acids: CASSADRENYGYTF. Written as DNA, the CDR3 is TGTGCCAGCAGTGCGGACAGGGAGAACTATGGCTACACCTTC.

The chain carries TRBV9 and TRBJ1-3, with D perhaps TRBD1 (5 bases). The V gene lost 0 bases and the J gene lost 0 bases, with 13 bases spanning the gap. The germline gives CDR1 SGDLS, CDR2 YYNGEE. The CDR3 is made up of 17 amino acids. The DNA for the CDR3 is TGTGCCAGCAGCGTAGGAGCAGGGTCCTCCTCTGGAAACACCATATATTTT. This codes for CASSVGAGSSSGNTIYF.

The chain has TRBV29-1 and TRBJ1-2; the D is unclear. The CDR3 runs to 14 residues. CDR1 and CDR2 (germline): SQVTM, ANQGSEA. The ends were cut back, 6 bases at V and 0 bases at J, with 14 bases in the middle. The CDR3 reads CSVLPGVTNYGYTF. CDR3 nucleotides: TGCAGCGTGTTACCCGGGGTAACTAACTATGGCTACACCTTC.

The chain carries TRBV19 and TRBJ2-4, with 11 bases lining up with TRBD2. The V and J ends lost 3 bases and 3 bases, in that order; junction bases with no gene match: 10. Germline lookup yields CDR1 LNHDA and CDR2 SQIVND (reference sequence). CDR3 length: 18 residues. CDR3: CASSIDGTSGQGKNIQYF. CDR3 bases: TGTGCCAGTAGTATCGATGGGACTAGCGGACAGGGCAAAAACATTCAGTACTTC.

V gene TRBV2 combines with J gene TRBJ2-7; D uncertain. Germline CDR1 reads SNHLY; CDR2 reads FYNNEI. This CDR3 spans 11 amino acids. V lost 3 bases and J 2 bases, leaving 2 bases between the germline ends. DNA of the CDR3: TGTGCCAGCAGTGACACCTACGAGCAGTACTTC. The encoded protein is CASSDTYEQYF.